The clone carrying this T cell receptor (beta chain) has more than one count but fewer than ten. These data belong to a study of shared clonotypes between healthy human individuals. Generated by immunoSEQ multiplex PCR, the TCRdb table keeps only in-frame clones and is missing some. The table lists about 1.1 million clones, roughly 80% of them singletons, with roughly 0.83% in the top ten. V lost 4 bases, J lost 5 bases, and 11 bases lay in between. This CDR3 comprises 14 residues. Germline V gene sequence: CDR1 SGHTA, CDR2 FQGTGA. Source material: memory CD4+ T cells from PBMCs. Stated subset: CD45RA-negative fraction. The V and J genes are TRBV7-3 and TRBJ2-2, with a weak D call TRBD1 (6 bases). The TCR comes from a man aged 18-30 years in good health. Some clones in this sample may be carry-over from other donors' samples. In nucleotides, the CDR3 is TGTGCCAGCAGCTCCGGACAGACTACCGGGGAGCTGTTTTTT. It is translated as CASSSGQTTGELFF.